The 14 T cell receptor beta chains in this list originate from one sample, sequenced in a study of cytomegalovirus exposure and HLA in healthy donors. The PCR made use of 60 Vbeta and 13 Jbeta primers. Produced via immunoSEQ multiplex PCR; TCRdb's table is partial and in-frame only. The sample carries under 200,000 clones, roughly 79% recorded once. Sequencing was done on a sample of PBMCs. The source is a man aged 25 to 40 in good health and CMV-seronegative.

The CDR3 bases are TGTGCCAGCAGCCCGTCTAATTCACCCCTCCACTTT. Amino acids: CASSPSNSPLHF. V usage is TRBV6-6 and J usage is TRBJ1-6; D ambiguous. Germline CDR1 and CDR2: MNHNY and SVGAGI (reference sequence). The CDR3 is 12 amino acids. V lost 6 bases and J 6 bases, leaving 6 bases between the germline ends.

The V call is TRBV7-2, the J call TRBJ1-1; 8 bases are shared with TRBD1. J gave up 5 bases and V 5 bases, and 10 bases lay outside the gene matches. The CDR3 runs 15 residues. Germline V CDR1 and CDR2: SGHTA, FQGNSA. CDR3 sequence: CASSTTIQGATEAFF. DNA of the CDR3: TGTGCCAGCAGCACAACCATTCAGGGGGCAACTGAAGCTTTCTTT.

The rearrangement joins TRBV18 to TRBJ2-6, with 9 positions matching TRBD1. Germline V gives CDR1 KGHSH, CDR2 LQKENI. The ends lost 6 bases at V and 1 base at J; junction bases unmatched: 10. CDR3 length: 18 amino acids. In DNA, the CDR3 is TGTGCCAGCTCTTTCGGGGGACAGGGCGGTTCTGGGGCCAACGTCCTGACTTTC. Residues: CASSFGGQGGSGANVLTF.

The count of this clone is one. The gene calls are TRBV2 and TRBJ1-2; D may be TRBD1 (6 bases). Per the germline V gene, CDR1 is SNHLY and CDR2 is FYNNEI. V lost 6 bases to trimming and J lost 6 bases, with 35 bases between them. This CDR3 has 20 residues. The CDR3 DNA reads as TGTGCCAGCAGGCATCCATTGAGGTGGACAGAGGGCTTTTTGTCTGATGGCTACACCTTC. This gives the protein CASRHPLRWTEGFLSDGYTF.

The chain joins TRBV9 to TRBJ2-7; no clear D gene. From germline, CDR1 is SGDLS and CDR2 YYNGEE. This CDR3 is built from 13 residues. The CDR3 DNA reads TGTTTTTTCAAGCAGAAGGCGGCATACGAGCAGTACTTC. It specifies CFFKQKAAYEQYF.

J is TRBJ1-4 and V is TRBV5-1, with TRBD1 as a possible D gene (6 bases). The CDR3 has 15 amino acids. Per germline, CDR1 SGHRS and CDR2 YFSETQ. V was trimmed by 4 bases and J by 4 bases, leaving 14 bases between them. The CDR3 sequence is CASSPGGGHNEKLFF. Here the CDR3 DNA reads TGCGCCAGCAGCCCGGGAGGGGGACATAATGAAAAACTGTTTTTT.

This rearrangement joins TRBV28 to TRBJ2-7, with 9 bases lining up with TRBD1. The CDR3 covers 14 residues. Trimming took 7 bases from V and 1 from J; bases not matched to a gene: 5. Germline loops: CDR1 MDHEN, CDR2 SYDVKM. The CDR3, as DNA: TGTGCCAGCATCGGGACAGGGTATTCCTACGAGCAGTACTTC. Its translation is CASIGTGYSYEQYF.

This chain uses TRBV28 with TRBJ1-6; TRBD1 matches 9 bases. CDR3 length: 15 residues. From germline, CDR1 is MDHEN and CDR2 SYDVKM. The V gene end was trimmed by 4 bases and the J gene end by 5 bases; junction bases not matched to a gene: 3. The CDR3 DNA reads as TGTGCCAGCAGTTCGGGACAGGGTGATAATTCACCCCTCCACTTT. Translated: CASSSGQGDNSPLHF.

CDR3 nucleotides: TGTGCCAGCAGCCAAGCGCGAAGCTCCTACGAGCAGTACTTC. This encodes CASSQARSSYEQYF. The V gene is TRBV7-9, the J gene TRBJ2-7; the D is unclear. V was trimmed by 5 bases and J by 0 bases, leaving 11 bases between them. The germline V gene encodes CDR1 SEHNR and CDR2 FQNEAQ (reference sequence). The CDR3 length is 14 residues.

The chain couples TRBV4-3 to TRBJ2-7; D is possibly TRBD1 (7 bases). V lost 0 bases to trimming and J lost 5 bases, with 11 bases between them. Germline V gene lookup returns CDR1 LGHNA and CDR2 YSLEER. The CDR3 spans 14 residues. The CDR3 region is CASSQEGRGDEQYF. The CDR3 nucleotides are TGCGCCAGCAGCCAAGAAGGCAGGGGGGACGAGCAGTACTTC.

This chain links TRBV5-1 with TRBJ2-2; 9 bases are a match to TRBD2. The ends lost 5 bases at V and 3 bases at J; junction bases unmatched: 2. The CDR3 is 14 amino acids. Germline lookup yields CDR1 SGHRS and CDR2 YFSETQ. CDR3 coding DNA: TGCGCCAGCAGTCAGCGGGGGGACACCGGGGAGCTGTTTTTT. The encoded protein is CASSQRGDTGELFF. Combining the CDR3 with reference TRBV5-1 and TRBJ2-2 gives the whole variable domain KAGVTQTPRYLIKTRGQQVTLSCSPISGHRSVSWYQQTPGQGLQFLFEYFSETQRNKGNFPGRFSGRQFSNSRSEMNVSTLELGDSALYLCASSQRGDTGELFFGEGSRLTVL.

In this sample, this clone turned up a few times. The genes are TRBV28 and TRBJ1-5; 9 nucleotides agree with TRBD1. Germline V gene sequence: CDR1 MDHEN, CDR2 SYDVKM. CDR3 size: 15 residues. Trimming cost V 6 bases and J 7 bases; bases outside gene matches: 10. DNA of the CDR3: TGTGCCAGCAGCCAGGACAGGGGAGAGTACCAGCCCCAGCATTTT. Translation: CASSQDRGEYQPQHF.

V and J are TRBV6-6 and TRBJ1-5, with 8 bases fitting TRBD1. J was trimmed by 5 bases and V by 6 bases; bases with no gene match: 9. The CDR3 is made up of 15 amino acids. Germline V lookup: CDR1 MNHNY, CDR2 SVGAGI (reference sequence). CDR3 coding DNA: TGTGCCAGCAGCCCCGACAGGGGCTGGGATCAGCCCCAGCATTTT. Translation gives CASSPDRGWDQPQHF.

The sample holds a few counts of this clone. The chain is built from TRBV14 and TRBJ1-3; D unresolved. The germline CDR1 and CDR2 sequences are SGHDN and FVKESK. Trimming cost V 4 bases and J 2 bases, with 12 bases left between them. The CDR3 spans 15 residues. CDR3 nucleotides: TGTGCCAGCAGCCCCCCGTGGGCTACTGGAAACACCATATATTTT. This encodes CASSPPWATGNTIYF. Full variable domain (outside the CDR3, taken from reference TRBV14 and TRBJ1-3): EAGVTQFPSHSVIEKGQTVTLRCDPISGHDNLYWYRRVMGKEIKFLLHFVKESKQDESGMPNNRFLAERTGGTYSTLKVQPAELEDSGVYFCASSPPWATGNTIYFGEGSWLTVV.